Included here is one T cell receptor (beta chain) sequence, with context. What it binds is unknown. A J-beta primer mix and a sample-barcoded 5' primer were used in a second PCR of roughly 6 to 12 cycles. The authors tagged each cDNA molecule using a template-switch adaptor with 12 random nucleotides. TCRdb re-called the 5' RACE reads through MiXCR, storing one row per CDR3 protein. The data contain about 1.5 million distinct CDR3 sequences, roughly 43% of them singletons. The data originate from a study of blood T cells in healthy people across ages. Trimming took off 10 bases at V and 6 bases at J, with 16 bases between the two ends. This CDR3 region has 12 residues. Germline lookup yields CDR1 MDHEN and CDR2 SYDVKM. The donors, healthy Caucasians from Russia, were aged roughly 6 to 90. General study results and limits: Per-million-T-cell TCR beta diversity fell roughly linearly with age.

This sequence joins TRBV28 and TRBJ2-7; D is undetermined. The sequence derives from a woman aged 18-29 years in good health. Sequenced: blood. The CDR3 here is CATSDSFAEQYF. The CDR3 region has the DNA TGTGCCACCTCGGATAGTTTTGCCGAGCAGTACTTC. The whole variable domain, remainder taken from reference TRBV28 and TRBJ2-7, is DVKVTQSSRYLVKRTGEKVFLECVQDMDHENMFWYRQDPGLGLRLIYFSYDVKMKEKGDIPEGYSVSREKKERFSLILESASTNQTSMYLCATSDSFAEQYFGPGTRLTVT.